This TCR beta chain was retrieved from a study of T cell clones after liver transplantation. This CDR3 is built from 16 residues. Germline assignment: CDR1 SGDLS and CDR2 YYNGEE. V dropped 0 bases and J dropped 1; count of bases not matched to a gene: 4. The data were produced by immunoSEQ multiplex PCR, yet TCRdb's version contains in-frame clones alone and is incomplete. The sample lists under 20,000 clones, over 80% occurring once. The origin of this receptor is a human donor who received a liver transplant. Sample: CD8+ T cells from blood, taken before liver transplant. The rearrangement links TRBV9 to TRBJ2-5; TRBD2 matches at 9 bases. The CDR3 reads CASSVAEREVQETQYF. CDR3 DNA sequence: TGTGCCAGCAGCGTAGCTGAGCGGGAGGTCCAAGAGACCCAGTACTTC.